This passage covers 21 T cell receptor beta chains from one sample sequenced in a study of immune evolution from preneoplasia to lung adenocarcinoma. Sequenced by immunoSEQ multiplex PCR; TCRdb stores in-frame clones only, minus some. The sample includes some 4,200 clones, 81% of them seen just once. Sequencing was done on a sample of FFPE adjacent normal lung tissue. These receptor sequences come from a person between 65 and 79 years old with lung adenocarcinoma.

This chain links TRBV2 with TRBJ1-2; D possibly corresponds to TRBD1 (6 bases). The CDR3 is 12 amino acids. V was shortened by 2 bases and J by 8 bases, with 9 bases between the two germline ends. Germline V lookup: CDR1 SNHLY, CDR2 FYNNEI. The CDR3 loop reads CASSELGGGYTF. The CDR3 nucleotides are TGTGCCAGCAGTGAATTAGGGGGAGGCTACACCTTC.

This sequence joins TRBV27 and TRBJ2-7; perhaps TRBD2 as D (5 bases). Germline CDR1 reads MNHEY; CDR2 reads SMNVEV (reference sequence). Trimming removed 4 bases at V and 6 bases at J, with 16 bases between. CDR3 length: 14 amino acids. For the CDR3, the DNA is TGTGCCAGCAGTTCGGGGAGCGCGAACAGCGAGCAGTACTTC. Protein sequence: CASSSGSANSEQYF.

The chain carries TRBV28 and TRBJ2-7; D call uncertain. CDR1 and CDR2 (germline): MDHEN, SYDVKM. This CDR3 is built from 15 residues. Trimming cost V 6 bases and J 6 bases, with 21 bases left between them. CDR3 sequence (DNA): TGTGCCAGCAGGTGGACGCCCAACGCAGATAGCGAGCAGTACTTC. Translation gives CASRWTPNADSEQYF. Full variable domain (remainder filled in from reference TRBV28 and TRBJ2-7): DVKVTQSSRYLVKRTGEKVFLECVQDMDHENMFWYRQDPGLGLRLIYFSYDVKMKEKGDIPEGYSVSREKKERFSLILESASTNQTSMYLCASRWTPNADSEQYFGPGTRLTVT.

The CDR3 here is CASSRTSLLGYTF. The CDR3 bases are TGTGCCAGCAGTCGCACCTCCCTTCTGGGCTACACCTTC. The chain has TRBV28 and TRBJ1-2, with no clear D. This CDR3 comprises 13 residues. CDR1 and CDR2 from the germline V gene are MDHEN and SYDVKM. The V and J ends lost 5 bases and 8 bases respectively, with 15 bases between them.

This clone was detected a few times. The chain joins TRBV5-6 to TRBJ1-5; D might be TRBD1 (5 bases). V lost 1 base, J lost 6 bases, and 17 bases lay in between. Germline V CDR1 and CDR2: SGHDT, YYEEEE. The CDR3 length is 16 residues. Written as DNA, the CDR3 is TGTGCCAGCAGCTTGAACACAGGAATAGTCGGTCAGCCCCAGCATTTT. It specifies CASSLNTGIVGQPQHF.

V is TRBV18 and J is TRBJ1-1, with D perhaps matching TRBD1 (5 bases). The length of the CDR3 is 14 residues. The V gene lost 0 bases and the J gene lost 10 bases, with 15 bases spanning the gap. Germline V gene lookup returns CDR1 KGHSH and CDR2 LQKENI. The CDR3 loop is CASSPPVGQGRAFF. The CDR3 nucleotides are TGTGCCAGCTCACCACCTGTGGGGCAGGGTCGAGCTTTCTTT.

The gene calls are TRBV10-3 and TRBJ1-2; D call uncertain. Germline loops: CDR1 ENHRY, CDR2 SYGVKD. Trimming shortened V by 0 bases and J by 1 base, and 9 bases separated the two germline ends. This CDR3 is built from 15 residues. CDR3 coding DNA: TGTGCCATCAGTGAGTCTATGGGTTATAACTATGGCTACACCTTC. Its translation is CAISESMGYNYGYTF.

The chain is built from TRBV30 and TRBJ1-6; tentatively, D is TRBD1 (6 bases). Germline CDR1 and CDR2: GTSNPN and SVGIG (reference sequence). The germline V and J ends were trimmed by 3 bases and 7 bases, with 13 bases remaining between them. This CDR3 has 14 residues. Here the CDR3 reads CAWSTLRGNSPLHF. The DNA of the CDR3 is TGTGCCTGGAGCACGTTAAGGGGGAATTCACCCCTCCACTTT.

CDR3 residues: CASSLEQNTEAFF. CDR3 coding DNA: TGTGCCAGCAGCTTGGAACAGAACACTGAAGCTTTCTTT. The V and J genes are TRBV5-8 and TRBJ1-1; the D is unclear. The CDR3 extends over 13 amino acids. V lost 0 bases, J lost 1 base, and 4 bases lay in between. CDR1 SGHTS and CDR2 YDEGEE come from the germline V gene.

The rearrangement joins TRBV11-2 to TRBJ2-7; weak D call: TRBD1 (6 bases). Between the trimmed V and J ends, which lost 7 bases and 3 bases, there was a span of 10 bases. There are 12 residues in the CDR3. The germline CDR1 and CDR2 sequences are SGHAT and FQNNGV. In DNA form, the CDR3 reads TGTGCCAGCACCCTACAGGGCTACGAGCAGTACTTC. This codes for CASTLQGYEQYF.

To note about this clone: Its ends do not fully match the called genes, so a read error is possible. This chain links TRBV11-2 with TRBJ2-5; no clear D. This CDR3 has 13 amino acids. Germline loops: CDR1 SGHAT, CDR2 FQNNGV. The CDR3 DNA reads TGTGCCAGCAGCCATGGCCACCAGGAGACCCAGTACTTC. Amino acid sequence: CASSHGHQETQYF.

The chain has TRBV7-9 and TRBJ2-3; the D is unclear. Trimming took 6 bases from V and 5 from J, leaving 3 bases between them. Germline assignment: CDR1 SEHNR and CDR2 FQNEAQ (reference sequence). CDR3 length: 10 residues. The CDR3 sequence: CASSLDTQYF. CDR3 nucleotide sequence: TGTGCCAGCAGTCTAGATACGCAGTATTTT.

This chain joins TRBV10-3 and TRBJ2-7; 10 nucleotides match TRBD1. J gave up 2 bases and V 6 bases, and 4 bases lay outside the gene matches. CDR3 length: 14 residues. Germline CDR1 is ENHRY and CDR2 is SYGVKD. The CDR3 loop is CAISSGQGTYEQYF. The CDR3 DNA reads as TGTGCCATCAGCTCGGGACAGGGGACCTACGAGCAGTACTTC.

V is TRBV4-2 and J is TRBJ2-7, with D unresolved. V was shortened by 0 bases and J by 3 bases, with 12 bases between the two germline ends. This CDR3 has 15 amino acids. Germline loops: CDR1 LGHNA, CDR2 YNFKEQ. CDR3: CASSQEGAEHYEQYF. In DNA form, the CDR3 reads TGTGCCAGCAGCCAAGAGGGCGCAGAACACTACGAGCAGTACTTC.

The V gene is TRBV27, the J gene TRBJ1-6; D remains ambiguous. Germline assignment: CDR1 MNHEY and CDR2 SMNVEV (reference sequence). V dropped 6 bases and J dropped 0 bases, with 9 bases sitting between them. The length of the CDR3 is 15 residues. CDR3 bases: TGTGCCAGCAGGGATGGCAGCTCCTATAATTCACCCCTCCACTTT. It is translated as CASRDGSSYNSPLHF.

The chain joins TRBV10-3 to TRBJ1-6, with unresolved D. CDR1 ENHRY and CDR2 SYGVKD come from the germline V gene. The CDR3 sequence is 13 residues long. Deletions cut 3 bases from V and 5 bases from J, with 5 bases between. CDR3 DNA sequence: TGTGCCATCAGTGAAATCGATAATTCACCCCTCCACTTT. It translates to CAISEIDNSPLHF.

The genes are TRBV19 and TRBJ2-7; 7 nucleotides agree with TRBD2. The CDR3 is 14 amino acids. Germline V lookup: CDR1 LNHDA, CDR2 SQIVND (reference sequence). V was pared by 3 bases and J by 4 bases, with 6 bases of the junction left unmatched. CDR3 protein: CASSIQAGSYEQYF. In nucleotides, the CDR3 is TGTGCCAGTAGTATTCAAGCGGGGTCGTACGAGCAGTACTTC.

This clone came up once. This chain links TRBV19 with TRBJ1-4; no firm D call. The CDR3 sequence is 15 residues long. CDR1 is LNHDA and CDR2 is SQIVND in the germline V gene (reference sequence). The V end was cut by 3 bases, the J end by 0 bases, with 8 bases between. This CDR3 reads CASSIGDATNEKLFF. CDR3 DNA: TGTGCCAGTAGTATTGGAGACGCAACTAATGAAAAACTGTTTTTT.

This clone showed up just a few times. This chain links TRBV2 with TRBJ1-2; D uncertain. The CDR3 covers 15 residues. V gave up 2 bases and J gave up 2 bases, with 12 bases separating them. Germline assignment: CDR1 SNHLY and CDR2 FYNNEI. For the CDR3, the DNA is TGTGCCAGCAGTGAACGAGGCAGATTAAACTATGGCTACACCTTC. Translating it yields CASSERGRLNYGYTF.

The chain links TRBV28 to TRBJ1-5; possible D gene TRBD1, 6 bases. The germline gives CDR1 MDHEN, CDR2 SYDVKM. The CDR3 is made up of 15 amino acids. Trimming pared 5 bases from V and 0 bases from J, leaving 11 bases between. The CDR3: CASSMGGSSNQPQHF. CDR3 DNA: TGTGCCAGCAGTATGGGGGGCAGTAGCAATCAGCCCCAGCATTTT.

This rearrangement joins TRBV6-5 to TRBJ2-7, with TRBD2 matching 8 bases. Germline lookup yields CDR1 MNHEY and CDR2 SVGAGI. The CDR3 is 14 residues long. V lost 6 bases to trimming and J lost 4 bases; unmatched junction nucleotides: 8. The CDR3 DNA reads TGTGCCAGCAGGGAGGCGGGGGGAAGTTACGAGCAGTACTTC. Its protein product is CASREAGGSYEQYF.